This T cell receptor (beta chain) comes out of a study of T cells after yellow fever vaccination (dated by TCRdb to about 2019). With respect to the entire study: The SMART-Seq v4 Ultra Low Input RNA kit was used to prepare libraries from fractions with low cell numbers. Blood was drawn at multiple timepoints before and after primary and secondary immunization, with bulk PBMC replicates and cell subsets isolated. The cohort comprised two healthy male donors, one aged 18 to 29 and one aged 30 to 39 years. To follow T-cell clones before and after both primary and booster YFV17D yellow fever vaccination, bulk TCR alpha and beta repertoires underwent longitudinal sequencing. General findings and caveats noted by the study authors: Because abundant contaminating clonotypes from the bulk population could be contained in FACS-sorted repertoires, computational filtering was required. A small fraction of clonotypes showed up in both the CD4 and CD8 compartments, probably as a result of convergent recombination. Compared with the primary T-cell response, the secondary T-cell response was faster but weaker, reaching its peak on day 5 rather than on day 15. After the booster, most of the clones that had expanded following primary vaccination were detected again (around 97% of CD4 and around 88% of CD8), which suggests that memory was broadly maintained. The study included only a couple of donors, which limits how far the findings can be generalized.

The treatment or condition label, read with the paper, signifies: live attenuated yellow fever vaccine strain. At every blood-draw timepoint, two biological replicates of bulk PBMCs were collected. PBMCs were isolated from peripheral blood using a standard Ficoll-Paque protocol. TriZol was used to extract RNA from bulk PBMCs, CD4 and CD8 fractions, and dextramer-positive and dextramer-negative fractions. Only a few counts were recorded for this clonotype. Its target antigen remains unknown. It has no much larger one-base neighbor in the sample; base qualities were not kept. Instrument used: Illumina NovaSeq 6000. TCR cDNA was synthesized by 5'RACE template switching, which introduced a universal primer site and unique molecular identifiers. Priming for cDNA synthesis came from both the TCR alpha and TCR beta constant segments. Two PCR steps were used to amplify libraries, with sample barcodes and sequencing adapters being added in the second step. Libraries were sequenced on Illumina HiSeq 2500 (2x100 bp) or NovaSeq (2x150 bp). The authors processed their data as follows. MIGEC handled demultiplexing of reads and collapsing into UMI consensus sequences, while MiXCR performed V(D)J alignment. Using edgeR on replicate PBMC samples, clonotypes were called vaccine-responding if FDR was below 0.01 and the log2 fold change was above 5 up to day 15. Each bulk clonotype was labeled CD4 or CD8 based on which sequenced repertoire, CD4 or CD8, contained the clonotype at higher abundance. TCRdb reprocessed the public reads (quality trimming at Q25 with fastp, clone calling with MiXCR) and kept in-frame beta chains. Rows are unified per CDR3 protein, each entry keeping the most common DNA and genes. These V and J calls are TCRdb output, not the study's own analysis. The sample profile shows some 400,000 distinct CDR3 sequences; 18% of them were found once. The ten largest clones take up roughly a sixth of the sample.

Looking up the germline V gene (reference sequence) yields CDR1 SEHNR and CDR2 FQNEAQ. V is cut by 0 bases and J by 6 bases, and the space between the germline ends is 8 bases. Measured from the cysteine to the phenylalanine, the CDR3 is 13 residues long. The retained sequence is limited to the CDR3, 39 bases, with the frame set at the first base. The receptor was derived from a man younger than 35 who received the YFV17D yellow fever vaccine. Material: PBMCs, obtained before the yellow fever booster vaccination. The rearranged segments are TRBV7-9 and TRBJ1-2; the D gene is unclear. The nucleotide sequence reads TGTGCCAGCAGCTTAGCGTCCTCGGATGGCTACACCTTC. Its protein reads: CASSLASSDGYTF.